This TCR beta chain was retrieved from a study of cytomegalovirus exposure and HLA in healthy donors. Nominally healthy donors were sampled, though unrecorded immune exposures were likely. General observations from the study: In a later analysis, a missense DCLRE1C variant was linked to TCR beta V- and J-gene trimming. Data from an earlier analysis indicated that most TCR beta V segments were productive either about 87% or about 30% of the time.

After removal of 4 bases from V and 3 bases from J, the junction contained 5 bases not matched to a gene. This CDR3 region has 15 residues. CDR1 and CDR2 from the germline V gene are SGHRS and YFSETQ. Both 60 Vbeta primers and 13 Jbeta primers went into the PCR. Generated by immunoSEQ multiplex PCR, the TCRdb table keeps only in-frame clones and is missing some. Here the sample spans some 170,000 clones, about 80% being singletons. Concerning this clone itself: As yet, its antigen is unknown.

This clonotype was sampled from a woman in her fifties or sixties in good health and CMV-seropositive. Sample: PBMCs. The V call is TRBV5-1, the J call TRBJ2-2, with 8 bases that match TRBD2. Written as DNA, the CDR3 is TGCGCCAGCAGCACCCACGGGGGGGACACCGGGGAGCTGTTTTTT. It translates to CASSTHGGDTGELFF.